The 17 T cell receptor beta chains listed next were all sequenced from one sample in a study of glioma-infiltrating T cells. TCR alpha and beta CDR3 regions were amplified from RNA using iRepertoire nested multiplex PCR. One entry per CDR3 protein, called by TCRdb with MiXCR from the multiplex PCR reads. The table shows about 210,000 distinct CDR3 sequences, with over 30% occurring only once. Sequenced material: glioma tissue, nonneoplastic brain tissue, or PBMCs (not recorded which). All receptors come from a human donor with low-grade glioma or glioblastoma, undergoing nonglioma brain surgery, or in good health (not recorded which).

The gene calls are TRBV27 and TRBJ2-7; tentatively, D is TRBD2 (6 bases). CDR3 length: 15 amino acids. Germline CDR1 reads MNHEY; CDR2 reads SMNVEV (reference sequence). Trimming pared 8 bases from V and 4 bases from J, leaving 21 bases between. The CDR3, as DNA: TGTGCCAGCCTACCCCTGGGGGGAGGTCTTTACGAGCAGTACTTC. The encoded protein is CASLPLGGGLYEQYF.

This clonotype has ten or more counts. The chain uses TRBV6-2 or TRBV6-3 and TRBJ1-1, with 7 bases that match TRBD1. V shed 6 bases and J 4 bases; nucleotides not matched to a gene: 5. CDR3 length: 13 amino acids. Germline loops: CDR1 MNHEY, CDR2 SVGEGT. CDR3 region: CASRDREITEAFF. DNA of the CDR3: TGTGCCAGCAGAGACAGGGAGATCACTGAAGCTTTCTTT.

CDR3 region: CASSPGVSSYSPLHF. The CDR3 DNA reads as TGTGCCAGCAGCCCCGGGGTATCGTCTTATTCACCCCTCCACTTT. The chain joins TRBV9 to TRBJ1-6; D unresolved. The CDR3 spans 15 residues. The germline gives CDR1 SGDLS, CDR2 YYNGEE. V lost 4 bases, J lost 8 bases, and 16 bases lay in between.

A remark on this clonotype: Given a much more abundant clone one base away, this may be a read error. The chain recombines TRBV28 with TRBJ2-3; unclear D gene. Germline CDR1 is MDHEN and CDR2 is SYDVKM. The V gene lost 9 bases and the J gene lost 4 bases, with 17 bases spanning the gap. The CDR3 loop spans 14 amino acids. In DNA form, the CDR3 reads TGTGCCAGAAGTACGTATGCTGGGTCAGATACGCAGTATTTT. As protein: CARSTYAGSDTQYF.

This clonotype was observed many times. The chain links TRBV6-2 or TRBV6-3 to TRBJ2-2, with 10 bases matching TRBD1. The germline gives CDR1 MNHEY, CDR2 SVGEGT. V was clipped by 6 bases and J by 3 bases; unmatched bases: 7. The length of the CDR3 is 16 residues. The CDR3 region has the DNA TGTGCCAGCAGAGACAGGGGGCGCGGGGACACCGGGGAGCTGTTTTTT. Its protein product is CASRDRGRGDTGELFF.

This clonotype was picked up many times. V gene TRBV7-3 combines with J gene TRBJ2-3; 12 bases agree with TRBD2. The V and J ends lost 2 bases and 6 bases, in that order; junction bases with no gene match: 3. The CDR3 totals 15 residues. Per germline, CDR1 SGHTA and CDR2 FQGTGA. CDR3 DNA sequence: TGTGCCAGCAGCTTACTAGCGGGAGGGGCGGATACGCAGTATTTT. Protein: CASSLLAGGADTQYF.

There are a few counts of this clonotype. V usage is TRBV5-8 and J usage is TRBJ2-7, with TRBD2 as a possible D gene (6 bases). The CDR3 runs 14 residues. Germline CDR1 SGHTS, CDR2 YDEGEE. The V end lost 1 base, the J end lost 1 base, and 9 bases lay between the germline ends. For the CDR3, the DNA is TGTGCCAGCAGCTTGCTGCGGGGATCCTACGAGCAGTACTTC. Encoded protein: CASSLLRGSYEQYF.

This clonotype was observed many times. The CDR3 region is CASSLGTDTQYF. CDR3 nucleotides: TGTGCCAGCAGCTTAGGCACAGATACGCAGTATTTT. V and J are TRBV7-2 and TRBJ2-3; D ambiguous. There are 12 residues in the CDR3. Germline CDR1 reads SGHTA; CDR2 reads FQGNSA. Trimming stripped 1 base from V and 1 base from J, with 0 bases between. Variable domain in full (rest from reference TRBV7-2 and TRBJ2-3): GAGVSQSPSNKVTEKGKDVELRCDPISGHTALYWYRQSLGQGLEFLIYFQGNSAPDKSGLPSDRFSAERTGGSVSTLTIQRTQQEDSAVYLCASSLGTDTQYFGPGTRLTVL.

This clonotype was observed many times. The rearrangement uses TRBV6-1 and TRBJ2-7; 10 nucleotides match TRBD2. This CDR3 comprises 15 residues. V lost 5 bases, J lost 2 bases, and 6 bases stayed unmatched. The germline CDR1 and CDR2 sequences are MNHNS and SASEGT. The CDR3 sequence: CASSTGTSAAYEQYF. For the CDR3, the DNA is TGTGCCAGCAGTACCGGGACTAGCGCGGCCTACGAGCAGTACTTC.

This clonotype was recorded many times. The chain carries TRBV20-1 and TRBJ2-7; D gene unclear. The CDR3 runs to 14 residues. CDR1 is DFQATT and CDR2 is SNEGSKA in the germline V gene (reference sequence). The V and J ends lost 4 bases and 0 bases respectively, with 13 bases between them. CDR3 residues: CSATPHQSSYEQYF. The CDR3 coding sequence is TGCAGTGCTACGCCCCACCAGAGCTCCTACGAGCAGTACTTC.

The chain uses TRBV7-9 and TRBJ2-7, with 8 positions matching TRBD1. In germline, CDR1 is SEHNR, CDR2 FQNEAQ (reference sequence). CDR3 size: 14 residues. Losses at the gene ends were 8 bases for V and 1 base for J; bases not matched to a gene: 7. The CDR3 region has the DNA TGTGCCAGCCGCGACAGGGGTCGGTCCTACGAGCAGTACTTC. Residues: CASRDRGRSYEQYF.

This clonotype was picked up many times. The CDR3 is CASSLVGLAGGYEQYF. CDR3 coding DNA: TGTGCCAGCAGCTTAGTGGGACTAGCGGGAGGCTACGAGCAGTACTTC. J is TRBJ2-7 and V is TRBV7-2; 15 positions agree with TRBD2. The V gene's germline CDR1 is SGHTA and CDR2 FQGNSA. The V and J ends lost 1 base and 3 bases, in that order; junction bases with no gene match: 1. The CDR3 runs 16 residues.

This clonotype was seen ten or more times. The rearrangement joins TRBV5-4 to TRBJ2-1, with D tentatively TRBD2 (6 bases). The CDR3 length is 15 residues. Deletions cut 4 bases from V and 7 bases from J, with 18 bases between. Germline CDR1 and CDR2: SGHNT and YYREEE (reference sequence). CDR3 region: CASSQAYIGSNEQFF. CDR3 coding DNA: TGTGCCAGCAGCCAAGCGTATATCGGGAGTAATGAGCAGTTCTTC.

This clonotype appeared many times. The chain has TRBV7-2 and TRBJ2-1; TRBD2 agrees at 8 bases. With V trimmed by 2 bases and J by 5 bases, 5 bases remained unmatched. The germline V gene encodes CDR1 SGHTA and CDR2 FQGNSA. The CDR3 has 15 amino acids. For the CDR3, the DNA is TGTGCCAGCAGCTTATCCCAGCGGGAGAACAATGAGCAGTTCTTC. Its translation: CASSLSQRENNEQFF.

The V call is TRBV9, the J call TRBJ2-7; 10 nucleotides agree with TRBD1. Germline V gives CDR1 SGDLS, CDR2 YYNGEE. The CDR3 is made up of 15 amino acids. V shed 4 bases and J 5 bases; nucleotides not matched to a gene: 9. The CDR3 region has the DNA TGTGCCAGCAGCCCCCGAGGACAGGGGGAGGACGAGCAGTACTTC. Its translation: CASSPRGQGEDEQYF.

This clonotype was seen at least ten times. CDR3 sequence reads: CASSPWTSGYNEQFF. In DNA, the CDR3 is TGTGCCAGCAGCCCGTGGACTAGCGGCTACAATGAGCAGTTCTTC. This chain uses TRBV11-1 with TRBJ2-1, with TRBD2 identical over 10 bases. V was pared by 5 bases and J by 3 bases, with 4 bases of the junction left unmatched. Germline CDR1 and CDR2: SGHAT and FQDESV (reference sequence). The CDR3 contains 15 residues.

This clonotype has just a few counts. This chain uses TRBV5-1 with TRBJ1-1, with D unclear. CDR1 is SGHRS, CDR2 YFSETQ, per germline. CDR3 length: 14 amino acids. Trimming shortened V by 3 bases and J by 4 bases, and 13 bases separated the two germline ends. The CDR3 nucleotides read TGCGCCAGCAGCTCCCTAATATCGGGCACTGAAGCTTTCTTT. Residues: CASSSLISGTEAFF.